This T cell receptor (beta chain) was sequenced during a study of cytomegalovirus exposure and HLA in healthy donors. Study-level results: A further, later analysis showed that HLA-associated TCR beta chains (compared with equally common others) were more clonally expanded. Later analysis identified several of the most significant clusters that appeared linked to common viral pathogens.

In its sample, this clone was seen once. Its antigen remains unknown. Germline CDR1 MNHNS, CDR2 SASEGT. Germline trimming cut 4 bases from V and 4 bases from J; bases unmatched to any gene: 4. The CDR3 runs to 14 residues. The PCR was carried out with 60 Vbeta primers and 13 Jbeta primers. Assay: immunoSEQ multiplex PCR; the TCRdb copy retains only in-frame clones and omits some. Of 120,000 or so clones in the sample, over 60% were seen once. This receptor was taken from a man in his thirties or forties in good health and CMV-seronegative. This rearrangement joins TRBV6-1 to TRBJ1-5; 7 bases are a match to TRBD1. Sequenced: PBMCs. The CDR3 nucleotides are TGTGCCAGCAGTGCCGGGACAGCTAATCAGCCCCAGCATTTT. Protein product: CASSAGTANQPQHF.